The present TCR beta chain was sequenced within a study of blood T cell repertoires in COVID-19. The method was immunoSEQ multiplex PCR; TCRdb's version includes in-frame clones alone and lacks a portion of them. The sample lists roughly 290,000 clones; 85% to 90% were seen once. V lost 1 base to trimming and J lost 2 bases, with 10 bases between them. The germline CDR1 and CDR2 sequences are SGHVS and FQNEAQ. The CDR3 runs 15 residues. Sequencing was carried out using PBMCs or T cells enriched from blood (not recorded which). The TCR comes from a woman under 30 with acute COVID-19. The chain is built from TRBV7-8 and TRBJ2-3, with TRBD1 as a possible D gene (6 bases). The CDR3 coding sequence is TGTGCCAGCAGCTTAGGGGGACAACCCACAGATACGCAGTATTTT. Amino acids: CASSLGGQPTDTQYF. The full variable domain, with the rest looked up from reference TRBV7-8 and TRBJ2-3, is GAGVSQSPRYKVAKRGQDVALRCDPISGHVSLFWYQQALGQGPEFLTYFQNEAQLDKSGLPSDRFFAERPEGSVSTLKIQRTQQEDSAVYLCASSLGGQPTDTQYFGPGTRLTVL.